This T cell receptor (beta chain) stems from a study of CD8+CD57+ T cells in acquired aplastic anemia. Study as a whole: On average, sorted CD4+ and CD8+ cells gave roughly 3 ug of DNA.

CDR1 is DFQATT and CDR2 is SNEGSKA in the germline V gene (reference sequence). With 3 bases clipped from V and 2 bases from J, the junction kept 12 bases outside the gene matches. The CDR3 length is 16 residues. Study-wide results and limits: Statistical testing detected no significant gap in CD8+ Simpson's diversity between patients and controls.

Profiles of TCR beta VDJ and CDR3 were generated from a genomic DNA template. TCRdb independently ran MiXCR on the reads; one entry per CDR3 protein. The repertoire consists of a few hundred thousand distinct CDR3 sequences, with around three fifths occurring once and the leading ten covering around 8%. Worth noting for this clonotype: Antigen unknown.

V usage is TRBV20-1 and J usage is TRBJ1-1, with 7 bases matching TRBD1. Sequenced sample: sorted CD4+, CD8+, or CD8+CD57+ T cells (not recorded which) from PBMCs. The origin of this receptor is a human donor with severe aplastic anemia or a healthy control (not recorded which). The CDR3 nucleotides are TGCAGTGCTAGTCCTCCAGGGGGGAGGGGTAACACTGAAGCTTTCTTT. Its protein product is CSASPPGGRGNTEAFF.